A selection of T cell receptor beta chains follows, all from one sample in a study of T cell responses to AZD1222 COVID-19 vaccine. The data were produced by immunoSEQ multiplex PCR, yet TCRdb's version contains in-frame clones alone and is incomplete. The sample includes over 120,000 clones, 92% seen only once; the top ten take about 3.7%. The specimen was peripheral blood, collected on day 0 of AZD1222 vaccination. The receptor set was obtained from an adult in good health. Both conserved end residues are part of each CDR3. The D gene is left open where the match is weak. Clone size, where shown, is once, few, many, or a class for clones that have expanded.

D gene,J gene,V gene,clone size,CDR3 DNA,CDR3 protein
-,TRBJ1-5,TRBV7-8,-,TGTGCCAGCAGCTTAGAGGGCAGTAGCAATCAGCCCCAGCATTTT,CASSLEGSSNQPQHF
-,TRBJ1-3,TRBV5-1,once,TGCGCCAGCAGCGCGGGACCGGGTTCGGGGAACACCATATATTTT,CASSAGPGSGNTIYF
-,TRBJ1-6,TRBV2,-,TGTGCCAGCACCTACGGGGTTAGGAATTCACCCCTCCACTTT,CASTYGVRNSPLHF
-,TRBJ1-3,TRBV19,once,TGTGCCAGTAGTATGGGGGGAATTGGAAACACCATATATTTT,CASSMGGIGNTIYF
-,TRBJ2-2,TRBV7-2,-,TGTGCCAGCAGCTTAGTTCGGGACACCGGGGAGCTGTTTTTT,CASSLVRDTGELFF
-,TRBJ1-2,TRBV3-1/TRBV3-2,-,TGTGCCAGCAGCCGCCAGACTAACTATGGCTACACCTTC,CASSRQTNYGYTF
-,TRBJ2-3,TRBV9,-,TGTGCCAGCAGCGTATTTCCCCACCCGGGGGGGCTGACAGGGGCAGATACGCAGTATTTT,CASSVFPHPGGLTGADTQYF
-,TRBJ2-3,TRBV25-1,-,TGTGCCAGCACGGGGGTTTCGGCGCAGTATTTT,CASTGVSAQYF
TRBD2,TRBJ2-7,TRBV5-8,-,TGTGCCAGCAGCGCCGATACTAGCGGGAGGTCCTACGAGCAGTACTTC,CASSADTSGRSYEQYF
-,TRBJ1-2,TRBV6-5,-,TGTGCCAGCGGGCAGGGAATGAACTATGGCTACACCTTC,CASGQGMNYGYTF
-,TRBJ2-5,TRBV27,-,TGTGCCAGCAGTTTTGGCCAGGCGGAAGAGACCCAGTACTTC,CASSFGQAEETQYF
TRBD1,TRBJ2-1,TRBV19,-,TGTGCCAGTAGTATATGGGGGACAGGGGAGGAGTTCTTC,CASSIWGTGEEFF
-,TRBJ2-1,TRBV7-2,-,TGTGCCAGCAGCTTAGAGCGGCTAGCGGAGCAGTTCTTC,CASSLERLAEQFF
-,TRBJ1-2,TRBV11-2,-,TGTGCCAGCAGCTTAAGCAACTATGGCTACACCTTC,CASSLSNYGYTF
-,TRBJ2-6,TRBV9,-,TGTGCCAGCAGCGTAGAGGGGGCCAACGTCCTGACTTTC,CASSVEGANVLTF
-,TRBJ2-1,TRBV6-5,-,TGTGCCAGCAGCCACCCCACGATACCGGATGAGCAGTTCTTC,CASSHPTIPDEQFF
-,TRBJ2-7,TRBV5-4,-,TGTGCCAGCAGCTTCGCGGGAAGCCTTCGCGAGCAGTACTTC,CASSFAGSLREQYF
TRBD2,TRBJ2-7,TRBV7-2,-,TGTGCCAGCAGCTTAGTGAGGGGACTAGCGGGATCCTACGAGCAGTACTTC,CASSLVRGLAGSYEQYF
-,TRBJ2-7,TRBV5-4,-,TGTGCCAGCAGCTTTGCTAGCGCCTACGAGCAGTACTTC,CASSFASAYEQYF
-,TRBJ1-2,TRBV3-1/TRBV3-2,-,TGTGCCAGCAGCCATTTCGTCTACGCCTTC,CASSHFVYAF
-,TRBJ2-7,TRBV4-3,-,TGCGCCAGCAGCCAAGATGGGAGAGGGCCCCTTTCCTACGAGCAGTACTTC,CASSQDGRGPLSYEQYF
TRBD1,TRBJ2-3,TRBV24-1,-,TGTGCCACCAGTGATCCCGGACAGGGGGCACCAGATACGCAGTATTTT,CATSDPGQGAPDTQYF
-,TRBJ2-5,TRBV7-2,once,TGTGCCAGCAGCCCCGGGCCTCTGCGGGAGACCCAGTACTTC,CASSPGPLRETQYF
-,TRBJ1-4,TRBV3-1/TRBV3-2,-,TGTGCCAGCAGCCCCCAAGGCTGGACAGAGAATGAAAAACTGTTTTTT,CASSPQGWTENEKLFF
TRBD2,TRBJ2-1,TRBV5-5,-,TGTGCCAGCAGCTCAACTGGGACTAGCGGGAATGAGCAGTTCTTC,CASSSTGTSGNEQFF
-,TRBJ1-5,TRBV28,-,TGTGCCAGCAGTCCGCAGTTAGGCAATCAGCCCCAGCATTTT,CASSPQLGNQPQHF
-,TRBJ1-1,TRBV21-1,-,TGTGCCAGCAAAAACCGCGCTGAAGCTTTCTTT,CASKNRAEAFF
TRBD1,TRBJ1-2,TRBV16,-,TGTGCCAGCAGCCACCGGGACAGCAACTATGGCTACACCTTC,CASSHRDSNYGYTF
-,TRBJ2-3,TRBV24-1,-,TGTGCCACCAGTGATCGCACAGGATCGTATAGCACAGATACGCAGTATTTT,CATSDRTGSYSTDTQYF
-,TRBJ1-6,TRBV9,-,TGTGCCAGCAGCGCATCCCCGGGGTCACCCCTCCACTTT,CASSASPGSPLHF
TRBD2,TRBJ2-1,TRBV5-4,-,TGTGCCAGCAGCTTGGCCAGCGGGAGAGGCCCCAATGAGCAGTTCTTC,CASSLASGRGPNEQFF
-,TRBJ1-4,TRBV5-6,-,TGTGCCAGCAGCTTGGGGTCGACACCCCGGGGCGAAAAACTGTTTTTT,CASSLGSTPRGEKLFF
-,TRBJ2-3,TRBV10-3,-,TGTGCCATCAGTGACCATTGGGCTTACACAGATACGCAGTATTTT,CAISDHWAYTDTQYF
-,TRBJ2-4,TRBV21-1,-,TGTGCCAGCAGCAAAGGACGGGCTCGGGGGAAGGTCATTCAGTACTTC,CASSKGRARGKVIQYF
TRBD1,TRBJ2-4,TRBV7-9,-,TGTGCCAGCAGCTTGACAGGGCCTCTAGCCAAAAACATTCAGTACTTC,CASSLTGPLAKNIQYF
TRBD2,TRBJ2-5,TRBV10-3,-,TGTGCCATCAGTGAGTCGGGACTAGCGGAAAGAGAGGCCCAGTACTTC,CAISESGLAEREAQYF
-,TRBJ1-5,TRBV28,-,TGTGCCAGCAGTTTAGGGACAATACGGCCCCAGCATTTT,CASSLGTIRPQHF